This is a list of T cell receptor beta chains from one sample in a study of a mutant IDH1 vaccine in newly diagnosed glioma. The assay was immunoSEQ multiplex PCR, and TCRdb's table has in-frame clones only and misses some. The sample shows fewer than 100,000 clones, roughly 89% of them seen only once. Sequenced material: PBMCs, taken from a glioma patient treated with radiotherapy, temozolomide or both. The receptor set was obtained from a woman in her forties or fifties with glioma. The CDR3 runs from the conserved cysteine through the conserved F or W. The D gene is left open where the match is weak.

>TRBD1|TRBJ2-7|TRBV29-1
CSVVEQGFSYEQYF
>NA|TRBJ2-5|TRBV6-1
CASSEGIASGTQYF
>TRBD2|TRBJ2-5|TRBV5-1
CASSLGTSLGETQYF
>TRBD1|TRBJ2-1|TRBV4-1
CASSEGTGVDNEQFF
>TRBD2|TRBJ2-7|TRBV19
CASRKTSGSSYEQYF
>TRBD1|TRBJ2-7|TRBV30
CAWSVTGGPYEQYF
>NA|TRBJ2-3|TRBV21-1
CASRKGGRRSTDTQYF
>NA|TRBJ1-3|TRBV10-3
CAIAPSVTSGNTIYF
>TRBD2|TRBJ2-7|TRBV18
CASSAMGGAAYEQYF
>TRBD2|TRBJ2-3|TRBV6-5
CASSGREGSTDTQYF
>NA|TRBJ2-5|TRBV6-4
CASSPTVSGETQYF
>TRBD1|TRBJ2-7|TRBV27
CASSLIDRASYEQYF
>NA|TRBJ2-7|TRBV2
CASSESSVRYEQYF
>NA|TRBJ2-7|TRBV4-1
CASSPLGAGGEQYF
>NA|TRBJ2-3|TRBV19
CASSLGLPEQFSDTQYF
>NA|TRBJ1-1|TRBV5-6
CASSLERRYTEAFF
>NA|TRBJ1-2|TRBV27
CASSLSRGADGYTF
>TRBD1|TRBJ1-2|TRBV9
CASSGSGQGHYGYTF
>NA|TRBJ1-2|TRBV6-6
CASSWGIGTPEGYTF
>NA|TRBJ2-6|TRBV7-2
CASSLANVLTF
>TRBD2|TRBJ2-1|TRBV9
CASSPNSGGSKGEQFF
>TRBD1|TRBJ1-4|TRBV25-1
CASSSTGDGTNEKLFF
>TRBD1|TRBJ2-2|TRBV27
CASSLLGQGGGGELFF
>NA|TRBJ1-5|TRBV19
CASSVEGGRSNQPQHF
>TRBD2|TRBJ2-1|TRBV18
CASSPKLAGETGGEQFF
>NA|TRBJ1-5|TRBV6-6
CASTLRWGNQPQHF
>TRBD2|TRBJ2-3|TRBV7-2
CASSFRLAGSTDTQYF
>NA|TRBJ1-1|TRBV6-5
CASRYSGRWNTEAFF
>TRBD1|TRBJ2-5|TRBV4-2
CASSHGDRVRETQYF
>TRBD1|TRBJ2-7|TRBV5-4
CASSPRDRGSYEQYF
>NA|TRBJ1-5|TRBV19
CASSITGARGNQPQHF
>TRBD2|TRBJ2-7|TRBV7-8
CASSLVRTSGSYEQYF
>TRBD1|TRBJ2-7|TRBV5-4
CASSSDRDYEQYF
>NA|TRBJ1-2|TRBV28
CASSTLGRNYGYTF
>TRBD1|TRBJ2-3|TRBV2
CASSAYQGVTDTQYF
>NA|TRBJ1-2|TRBV5-1
CASSLGQAKAYGYTF
>TRBD1|TRBJ2-7|TRBV6-6
CASRGQGESYEQYF
>TRBD2|NA|TRBV5-1
CASSLALAGTYEQYF
>TRBD1|TRBJ2-7|TRBV6-1
CASSEVGQGSSYEQYF
>TRBD1|TRBJ1-1|TRBV5-1
CASSPRPPGQGITEAFF
>NA|TRBJ2-7|TRBV28
CASSPVVRGAPYEQYF